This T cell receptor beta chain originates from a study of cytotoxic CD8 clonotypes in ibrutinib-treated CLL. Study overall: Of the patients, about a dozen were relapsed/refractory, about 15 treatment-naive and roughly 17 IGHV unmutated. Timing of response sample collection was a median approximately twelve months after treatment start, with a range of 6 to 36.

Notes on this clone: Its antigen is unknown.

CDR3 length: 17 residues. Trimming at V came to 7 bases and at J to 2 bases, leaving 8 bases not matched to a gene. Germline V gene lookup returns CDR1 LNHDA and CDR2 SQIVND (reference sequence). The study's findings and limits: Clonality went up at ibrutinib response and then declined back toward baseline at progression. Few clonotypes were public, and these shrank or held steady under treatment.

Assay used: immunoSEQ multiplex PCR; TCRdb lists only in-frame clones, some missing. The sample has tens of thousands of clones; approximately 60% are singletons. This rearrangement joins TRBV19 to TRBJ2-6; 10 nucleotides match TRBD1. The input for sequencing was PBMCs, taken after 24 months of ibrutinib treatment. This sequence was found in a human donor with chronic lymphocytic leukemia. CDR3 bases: TGTGCCAGTATTAGGACAGGGGGACATGCTGGGGCCAACGTCCTGACTTTC. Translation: CASIRTGGHAGANVLTF.